This TCR beta chain came from a study of identical twins. For this clonotype: The antigen remains unidentified.

The study's findings and limits: While abundant cord blood beta clonotypes carried fewer insertions, memory repertoires showed no such pattern.

TCRdb reprocessed the 5' RACE reads via MiXCR and lists one record per CDR3 protein. The sample holds hundreds of thousands of distinct CDR3 sequences, approximately 18% seen once. The sample also formed part of further work on T cells expressing NK-cell markers. This second report adds: The TCR beta repertoires were obtained from sorted CD3+CD56+NKG2C+, CD3+CD56+NKG2C- and CD3+CD56-NKG2C+ T cells.

This TCR was recovered from a woman aged 18 to 35 in good health. The specimen sequenced was PBMCs.

The CDR3, as DNA: TGTGCCAGCAGCCCGTGGGCTAGCGGGAGCTCCTACGAGCAGTACTTC. It yields the protein CASSPWASGSSYEQYF. The V gene is TRBV5-5, the J gene TRBJ2-7, with 10 bases lining up with TRBD2. The CDR3 is 16 amino acids. V gave up 4 bases and J gave up 0 bases; unmatched junction bases: 7. Germline CDR1 is SGHKS and CDR2 is YYEKEE (reference sequence).